The sequence of this T cell receptor (beta chain) was determined in a study of early T cells in non-severe SARS-CoV-2 infection. On the study more broadly: Chains stayed unpaired after sequencing of bulk RNA from unsorted whole blood. Findings of the study overall: Private and CD4 specificities were missed by VDJdb matching, skewed to anti-spike CD8.

This clonotype has a count of ten or more. Its antigen is unknown. Molecules of cDNA were individually given unique molecular identifiers that were attached to them. MiXCR, run by TCRdb on the 5' RACE reads, gives a single entry per CDR3 protein. This table holds tens of thousands of distinct CDR3 sequences, more than 8.5% found once. The sequence came from an adult who was a healthcare worker with PCR-confirmed SARS-CoV-2 infection or an uninfected control (not recorded which). Sequencing was done on a sample of whole blood.

This chain's CDR3 is CASSQGDSGRADEQFF. The CDR3 region has the DNA TGTGCCAGCAGCCAAGGTGATAGCGGGAGGGCCGATGAGCAGTTCTTC. The chain joins TRBV4-2 to TRBJ2-1; 11 nucleotides agree with TRBD2. CDR1 LGHNA and CDR2 YNFKEQ come from the germline V gene. The CDR3 totals 16 residues. The V gene end was trimmed by 1 base and the J gene end by 8 bases; junction bases not matched to a gene: 7.